Each of the 9 T cell receptor beta chains below was sequenced from the same sample in a study of blood T cells in healthy people across ages. The use of a sample-barcoded 5' primer and a J-beta primer mix characterized a second PCR of about 7 to 12 cycles. TCRdb fed the 5' RACE reads into MiXCR, producing one record per CDR3 protein. The sample consists of more than 1,400,000 distinct CDR3 sequences, approximately 40% of them appearing once. Sequencing used blood. Every receptor here comes from a woman aged 18-29 years in good health.

This chain connects TRBV7-8 to TRBJ2-1; the match to TRBD2 covers 11 bases. The DNA end favors TRBJ2-7, so the J call may be wrong. The length of the CDR3 is 16 residues. Germline loops: CDR1 SGHVS, CDR2 FQNEAQ. The CDR3 spells CASSPLAGDPYNEQYF. The CDR3 DNA sequence: TGTGCCAGCAGTCCACTAGCGGGAGACCCTTACAATGAGCAGTACTTC.

This clonotype came up a few times. The rearrangement links TRBV18 to TRBJ2-1; 9 bases match TRBD2. Germline CDR1 reads KGHSH; CDR2 reads LQKENI. V shed 3 bases and J 2 bases; nucleotides not matched to a gene: 2. The CDR3 runs to 15 residues. CDR3: CASSPGGRAYNEQFF. In nucleotides, the CDR3 is TGTGCCAGCTCACCCGGCGGGAGGGCCTACAATGAGCAGTTCTTC.

The chain links TRBV10-3 to TRBJ1-1, with D perhaps matching TRBD1 (6 bases). The CDR3 consists of 13 residues. Per germline, CDR1 ENHRY and CDR2 SYGVKD. Trimming pared 2 bases from V and 4 bases from J, leaving 8 bases between. As DNA, the CDR3 is TGTGCCATCAGTGAGCAAGGGGGCACTGAAGCTTTCTTT. Translation gives CAISEQGGTEAFF.

In its sample, this clonotype was seen a few times. The chain uses TRBV4-1 and TRBJ1-2, with D perhaps matching TRBD1 (6 bases). V gave up 1 base and J gave up 8 bases, with 20 bases separating them. Germline CDR1 MGHRA, CDR2 YSYEKL. This CDR3 comprises 16 residues. This CDR3 reads CASSQVLQGGSWGYTF. CDR3 coding DNA: TGCGCCAGCAGCCAAGTTTTACAGGGTGGTTCCTGGGGCTACACCTTC.

There are a few counts of this clonotype. This sequence joins TRBV6-2 or TRBV6-3 and TRBJ2-3; D not resolved. The CDR3 covers 12 residues. CDR1 is MNHEY and CDR2 is SVGEGT in the germline V gene. V lost 2 bases and J 6 bases, leaving 6 bases between the germline ends. Here the CDR3 reads CASSYPRDTQYF. The CDR3 DNA follows: TGTGCCAGCAGTTACCCGAGGGATACGCAGTATTTT.

The chain joins TRBV11-2 to TRBJ2-5; TRBD2 matches 8 bases. Trimming removed 3 bases from V and 5 bases from J; junction bases left unmatched: 14. The CDR3 covers 17 residues. Germline-derived CDR1 and CDR2 are SGHAT and FQNNGV. CDR3 sequence reads: CASSLRRTGTSMETQYF. CDR3 DNA: TGTGCCAGCAGCTTGAGAAGAACCGGGACTAGTATGGAGACCCAGTACTTC. The whole variable domain, remainder taken from reference TRBV11-2 and TRBJ2-5, is EAGVAQSPRYKIIEKRQSVAFWCNPISGHATLYWYQQILGQGPKLLIQFQNNGVVDDSQLPKDRFSAERLKGVDSTLKIQPAKLEDSAVYLCASSLRRTGTSMETQYFGPGTRLLVL.

The J gene is TRBJ2-1, the V gene TRBV4-2; 10 nucleotides match TRBD2. The germline V gene has CDR1 LGHNA and CDR2 YNFKEQ. The CDR3 spans 17 residues. V gave up 0 bases and J gave up 5 bases; unmatched junction bases: 7. CDR3 sequence: CASSQDPQAGGHNEQFF. In DNA, the CDR3 is TGTGCCAGCAGCCAAGATCCCCAAGCGGGGGGGCACAATGAGCAGTTCTTC.

V and J are TRBV12-1 and TRBJ2-5; the table's D gene call, TRBD1, was not cross checked with the DNA. TRBV12-1 corresponds to a pseudogene. CDR3 length equals 15 residues. The CDR3 sequence: CASSFAPDRGQGQYF. CDR3 sequence (DNA): TGTGCCAGCAGCTTTGCGCCCGACAGGGGACAAGGGCAGTATTTC.

CDR3 nucleotides: TGTGCCAGCAGCTACACAGGGTTCAACGAGCAGTACTTC. Its protein product is CASSYTGFNEQYF. This chain joins TRBV5-6 and TRBJ2-7, with D possibly being TRBD1 (6 bases). The CDR3 covers 13 residues. Trimming shortened V by 3 bases and J by 5 bases, and 12 bases separated the two germline ends. Germline V lookup: CDR1 SGHDT, CDR2 YYEEEE.